The 2 T cell receptor beta chains reported below all come from one sample, sequenced in a study of shared T cell receptors in the human thymus. Using immunoSEQ multiplex PCR, the repertoire was profiled, and TCRdb retains in-frame clones only, with some absent. The data hold hundreds of thousands of clones, with roughly 90% observed a single time. The same data also contributed to another study, on human thymus T cells.

The sequenced sample consisted of thymocytes. These receptors originate from a boy younger than two with a congenital heart defect.

The chain carries TRBV15 and TRBJ2-5; D ambiguous. The germline CDR1 and CDR2 sequences are LNHNV and YYDKDF (reference sequence). V lost 3 bases, J lost 7 bases, and 12 bases lay in between. The CDR3 consists of 13 residues. For the CDR3, the DNA is TGTGCCACCAGCAGTCCGGTTTCGGGGACCCAGTACTTC. Its translation: CATSSPVSGTQYF.

The chain uses TRBV10-3 and TRBJ2-7; D is ambiguous. CDR1 is ENHRY and CDR2 is SYGVKD in the germline V gene. With 0 bases removed from V and 0 bases from J, the gap between germline ends came to 12 bases. The CDR3 length is 16 residues. The chain's CDR3 is CAISESRKPSSYEQYF. CDR3 bases: TGTGCCATCAGTGAGTCGCGGAAACCAAGCTCCTACGAGCAGTACTTC.